Each of the 3 T cell receptor beta chains below was sequenced from the same sample in a study of blood T cell repertoires in COVID-19. The method was immunoSEQ multiplex PCR; TCRdb's version includes in-frame clones alone and lacks a portion of them. The table has some 70,000 clones, about 89% seen once. The sequenced sample was peripheral blood. These receptors were collected from a man aged 50 or older with active COVID-19.

The rearrangement links TRBV29-1 to TRBJ2-1, with 9 bases aligning to TRBD2. With 3 bases clipped from V and 7 bases from J, the junction kept 7 bases outside the gene matches. From germline, CDR1 is SQVTM and CDR2 ANQGSEA. The length of the CDR3 is 14 residues. The CDR3 nucleotides read TGCAGCGTTGATGGAAGGACTAGCGTGAATGAGCAGTTCTTC. Protein sequence: CSVDGRTSVNEQFF.

This chain uses TRBV15 with TRBJ2-6, with 13 bases identical to TRBD2. Germline trimming cut 5 bases from V and 0 bases from J; bases unmatched to any gene: 10. The length of the CDR3 is 20 residues. Germline V lookup: CDR1 LNHNV, CDR2 YYDKDF (reference sequence). CDR3 sequence: CATSGQTSGGPHSGANVLTF. In DNA, the CDR3 is TGTGCCACCAGCGGGCAGACTAGCGGGGGGCCTCACTCTGGGGCCAACGTCCTGACTTTC. Together with reference TRBV15 and TRBJ2-6, the CDR3 gives the full variable domain: DAMVIQNPRYQVTQFGKPVTLSCSQTLNHNVMYWYQQKSSQAPKLLFHYYDKDFNNEADTPDNFQSRRPNTSFCFLDIRSPGLGDTAMYLCATSGQTSGGPHSGANVLTFGAGSRLTVL.

The chain combines TRBV5-1 with TRBJ1-1; 10 bases agree with TRBD1. This CDR3 has 14 amino acids. J gave up 3 bases and V 4 bases, and 3 bases lay outside the gene matches. The V gene's germline CDR1 is SGHRS and CDR2 YFSETQ. Here the CDR3 DNA reads TGCGCCAGCAGCCGACAGGGGGCGGACACTGAAGCTTTCTTT. This translates into CASSRQGADTEAFF.